Below, 4 T cell receptor beta chains from the same sample are listed, as sequenced in a study of blood T cell repertoires in COVID-19. Produced via immunoSEQ multiplex PCR; TCRdb's table is partial and in-frame only. The sample consists of hundreds of thousands of clones, 80% to 90% of them appearing once. What was sequenced was peripheral blood. The receptors originated from a woman aged 45-65 years with COVID-19, enrolled during active disease.

The chain uses TRBV19 and TRBJ2-5; TRBD1 might be the D (6 bases). The V gene's germline CDR1 is LNHDA and CDR2 SQIVND (reference sequence). Trimming pared 8 bases from V and 4 bases from J, leaving 14 bases between. This CDR3 region has 13 residues. The chain's CDR3 is CASHPTGGETQYF. CDR3 sequence (DNA): TGTGCCAGTCACCCGACAGGAGGAGAGACCCAGTACTTC.

V gene TRBV28 combines with J gene TRBJ1-5; tentatively, D is TRBD1 (6 bases). Looked up from germline, CDR1 is MDHEN and CDR2 is SYDVKM. The V end lost 4 bases, the J end lost 5 bases, and 15 bases lay between the germline ends. The CDR3 consists of 15 residues. The CDR3 DNA follows: TGTGCCAGCAGTTCTCCGTCAGGGGCCGATCAGCCCCAGCATTTT. This gives the protein CASSSPSGADQPQHF.

This chain connects TRBV7-2 to TRBJ2-7; 7 bases are shared with TRBD1. Trimming removed 8 bases from V and 3 bases from J; junction bases left unmatched: 10. The CDR3 is 14 amino acids. In germline, CDR1 is SGHTA, CDR2 FQGNSA. The CDR3 spells CASGQRTGNYEQYF. The CDR3 DNA is TGTGCCAGCGGCCAGAGGACAGGAAACTACGAGCAGTACTTC.

The chain is built from TRBV20-1 and TRBJ2-7, with D possibly matching TRBD1 (6 bases). CDR3 size: 14 residues. From germline, CDR1 is DFQATT and CDR2 SNEGSKA (reference sequence). V dropped 3 bases and J dropped 3 bases, with 15 bases sitting between them. CDR3 coding DNA: TGCAGTGCTAGTCCACAGGGAATCGGCTACGAGCAGTACTTC. Protein product: CSASPQGIGYEQYF.